The 2 T cell receptor beta chains reported below all come from one sample, sequenced in a study of vaccination and CD4 T cells after COVID-19. Treatment given: roughly 10-day PBMC culture with coronavirus spike peptide pools or control peptides (ViraFEST assay). The assay that was used to sequence DNA from cultured CD4+ T cells was the Oncomine TCR Beta short-read assay. TCRdb reanalysed the PCR reads using MiXCR and keeps one entry per CDR3 protein. The sample yields fewer than 4,000 distinct CDR3 sequences, 75% to 85% seen once. The antigens these receptors bind are not known. Input material: CD4+ T cells from blood, cultured in vitro. The origin of the receptors is a human donor who had recovered from COVID-19.

The chain carries TRBV11-3 and TRBJ2-7; no clear D gene. This CDR3 contains 14 residues. The germline V gene has CDR1 SGHNT and CDR2 YENEEA. Deletions cut 5 bases from V and 6 bases from J, with 17 bases between. The CDR3 sequence is CASSDLGVSPEQYF. The CDR3 DNA sequence: TGTGCCAGCAGCGATCTTGGGGTGTCTCCCGAGCAGTACTTC.

The V call is TRBV12-3 or TRBV12-4, the J call TRBJ1-5; D gene ambiguous. V was cut by 5 bases and J by 0 bases, with 8 bases left in between. This CDR3 is 14 amino acids long. In DNA form, the CDR3 reads TGTGCCAGCAGTCGCAAGGTTAGCAATCAGCCCCAGCATTTT. Translation: CASSRKVSNQPQHF.